A single sample gave rise to the 7 T cell receptor beta chains below, sequenced in a study of blood T cell repertoires in COVID-19. Clones were sequenced by immunoSEQ multiplex PCR, and TCRdb holds only the in-frame ones, with some missing. This repertoire shows about 120,000 clones, 70% to 80% found once; its top ten account for over 7%. The sample comprised peripheral blood. Receptors were obtained from a human donor in a cohort sampled during active COVID-19.

The genes are TRBV30 and TRBJ2-7; D unresolved. The CDR3 length is 12 residues. In germline, CDR1 is GTSNPN, CDR2 SVGIG (reference sequence). V lost 0 bases and J lost 0, with 3 bases in between. CDR3 DNA sequence: TGTGCCTGGAGTGTACACTCCTACGAGCAGTACTTC. It translates to CAWSVHSYEQYF.

The table lists this clone with a few counts. The chain has TRBV30 and TRBJ2-7, with D possibly matching TRBD2 (6 bases). Germline V gene lookup returns CDR1 GTSNPN and CDR2 SVGIG (reference sequence). The CDR3 consists of 14 residues. The V and J ends lost 5 bases and 1 base respectively, with 15 bases between them. CDR3 region: CAWGGGKGSYEQYF. CDR3 DNA sequence: TGTGCCTGGGGCGGAGGGAAAGGTTCCTACGAGCAGTACTTC.

The chain employs TRBV29-1 and TRBJ1-2; 12 nucleotides agree with TRBD1. Trimming removed 3 bases from V and 3 bases from J; junction bases left unmatched: 2. The CDR3 is made up of 14 amino acids. CDR1 and CDR2 (germline): SQVTM, ANQGSEA. CDR3 DNA sequence: TGCAGCGTTGAGGGGACAGGGGGCTACTATGGCTACACCTTC. This translates into CSVEGTGGYYGYTF.

The gene calls are TRBV7-2 and TRBJ2-7; 12 bases are shared with TRBD2. CDR3 length equals 15 residues. J lost 0 bases, V lost 4 bases, and 1 base had no gene match. Germline V gives CDR1 SGHTA, CDR2 FQGNSA. CDR3 nucleotide sequence: TGTGCCAGCAGCTGGACTAGCGGGATCTCCTACGAGCAGTACTTC. Protein: CASSWTSGISYEQYF.

This clone appeared a single time. The genes are TRBV4-1 and TRBJ1-2; D ambiguous. The CDR3 covers 12 residues. Per the germline V gene, CDR1 is MGHRA and CDR2 is YSYEKL. V gave up 1 base and J gave up 8 bases, with 8 bases separating them. CDR3 DNA: TGCGCCAGCAGCCAAGGCGGTCCGGGCTACACCTTC. Amino acids: CASSQGGPGYTF.

This clone was detected once. The V call is TRBV5-1, the J call TRBJ1-4; TRBD1 matches 10 bases. CDR1 and CDR2 from the germline V gene are SGHRS and YFSETQ. V lost 5 bases to trimming and J lost 7 bases; unmatched junction nucleotides: 5. This CDR3 is 14 amino acids long. In DNA form, the CDR3 reads TGCGCCAGCAGGCCGACAGGGGGCTTTGAAAAACTGTTTTTT. The encoded protein is CASRPTGGFEKLFF.

This clone was detected only a few times. This chain links TRBV7-9 with TRBJ2-7; 10 positions agree with TRBD2. Trimming at V came to 2 bases and at J to 3 bases, leaving 1 base not matched to a gene. This CDR3 contains 14 residues. The germline CDR1 and CDR2 sequences are SEHNR and FQNEAQ (reference sequence). CDR3 DNA: TGTGCCAGCAGCTTAACTAGCGGGAACTACGAGCAGTACTTC. This codes for CASSLTSGNYEQYF.